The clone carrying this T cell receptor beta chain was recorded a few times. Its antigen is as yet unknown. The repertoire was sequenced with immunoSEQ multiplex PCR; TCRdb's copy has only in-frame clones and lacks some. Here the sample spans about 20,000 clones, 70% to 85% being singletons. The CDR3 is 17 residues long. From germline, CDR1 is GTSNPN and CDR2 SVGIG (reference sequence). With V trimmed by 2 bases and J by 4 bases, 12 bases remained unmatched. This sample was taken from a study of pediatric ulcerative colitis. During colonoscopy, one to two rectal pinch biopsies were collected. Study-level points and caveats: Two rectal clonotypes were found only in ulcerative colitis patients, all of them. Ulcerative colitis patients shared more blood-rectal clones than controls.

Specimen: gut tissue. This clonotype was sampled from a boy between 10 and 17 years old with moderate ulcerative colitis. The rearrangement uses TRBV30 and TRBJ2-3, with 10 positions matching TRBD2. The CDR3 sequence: CAWSQAGGPGLSDTQYF. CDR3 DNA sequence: TGTGCCTGGAGTCAAGCGGGAGGGCCGGGTTTGTCAGATACGCAGTATTTT. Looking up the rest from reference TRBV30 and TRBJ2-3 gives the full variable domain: SQTIHQWPATLVQPVGSPLSLECTVEGTSNPNLYWYRQAAGRGLQLLFYSVGIGQISSEVPQNLSASRPQDRQFILSSKKLLLSDSGFYLCAWSQAGGPGLSDTQYFGPGTRLTVL.